Described below is a single T cell receptor beta chain sequence and its context. The antigen is unknown. Genomic DNA acted as the template from which TCR beta VDJ combination and CDR3 sequence profiling were carried out. TCRdb recomputed calls from the reads with MiXCR, one row per CDR3 protein. Of some 180,000 distinct CDR3 sequences in the sample, around 50% were seen once. These data belong to a study of CD8+CD57+ T cells in acquired aplastic anemia. As for the study in general: Sorted CD4+ and CD8+ cells gave an average of approximately 3 ug of DNA. Study conclusions and caveats: In CD8+ cells, Simpson's diversity showed no significant difference between patients and controls.

The sequenced patients had an expansion of CD8+CD57+ cells seen by flow cytometry. The clonotype originates from a human donor with aplastic anemia. The sample was sorted CD4+, CD8+, or CD8+CD57+ T cells (not recorded which) from PBMCs.

In DNA form, the CDR3 reads TGTGCCAGCAGTGACTCGGGGGTCGGCGAGCAGTACTTC. Encoded protein: CASSDSGVGEQYF. This sequence joins TRBV2 and TRBJ2-7; TRBD2 is a possible D gene (6 bases). V shed 3 bases and J shed 6 bases, with 12 bases lying between them. Germline V gene sequence: CDR1 SNHLY, CDR2 FYNNEI. This CDR3 contains 13 residues.